The 20 T cell receptor beta chains below come from one sample, sequenced in a study of OX40 agonist ivuxolimab in advanced cancers. Sequenced by immunoSEQ multiplex PCR; TCRdb stores in-frame clones only, minus some. Of 20,000 to 25,000 clones in the sample, roughly four fifths are singletons; the top ten hold approximately 30%. The sequencing here drew on CD4+ or CD8+ T cells sorted from blood, taken in a trial of the OX40 agonist ivuxolimab. These receptors were collected from an adult with an advanced solid tumor such as melanoma, head and neck, liver or kidney cancer.

The chain links TRBV13 to TRBJ2-1, with 9 bases lining up with TRBD1. This CDR3 spans 11 amino acids. V dropped 4 bases and J dropped 12; count of bases not matched to a gene: 1. Germline V gene data show CDR1 as PRHDT and CDR2 as FYEKMQ (reference sequence). CDR3 coding DNA: TGTGCCAGCAGCTCGGGACAGGGGCAGTTCTTC. This translates into CASSSGQGQFF.

The chain combines TRBV6-6 with TRBJ2-1; D possibly matches TRBD1 or TRBD2 (5 bases each). There are 14 residues in the CDR3. Per germline, CDR1 MNHNY and CDR2 SVGAGI (reference sequence). V was clipped by 7 bases and J by 6 bases, with 16 bases between them. CDR3 residues: CASTFTGAFNEQFF. The CDR3 DNA is TGTGCCAGCACCTTCACCGGGGCTTTCAATGAGCAGTTCTTC.

The rearrangement joins TRBV27 to TRBJ2-7; 10 bases fit TRBD1. This CDR3 comprises 16 residues. Per the germline V gene, CDR1 is MNHEY and CDR2 is SMNVEV (reference sequence). V shed 0 bases and J 2 bases; nucleotides not matched to a gene: 4. CDR3 sequence: CASSLSDRGSAYEQYF. The CDR3 coding sequence is TGTGCCAGCAGTTTATCGGACAGGGGGTCAGCCTACGAGCAGTACTTC.

The chain uses TRBV28 and TRBJ2-3; D ambiguous. The CDR3 spans 13 residues. Germline-derived CDR1 and CDR2 are MDHEN and SYDVKM. The V end lost 3 bases, the J end lost 7 bases, and 11 bases lay between the germline ends. The CDR3 spells CASSFNEANTQYF. CDR3 in DNA: TGTGCCAGCAGTTTCAATGAAGCTAATACGCAGTATTTT.

This rearrangement joins TRBV5-1 to TRBJ2-7, with 8 nucleotides matching TRBD1. Germline V CDR1 and CDR2: SGHRS, YFSETQ. V lost 4 bases, J lost 4 bases, and 7 bases stayed unmatched. The CDR3 runs 14 residues. The CDR3 DNA sequence: TGCGCCAGCAGCCCCGGACAGGGCCCTTACGAGCAGTACTTC. This sequence encodes CASSPGQGPYEQYF.

This chain uses TRBV5-1 with TRBJ2-5; TRBD1 is a possible D gene (5 bases). The CDR3 sequence is 16 residues long. Trimming stripped 4 bases from V and 1 base from J, with 17 bases between. Germline V gives CDR1 SGHRS, CDR2 YFSETQ. The CDR3 region has the DNA TGCGCCAGCAGCGACCCCCTGGGGCAACTCCAAGAGACCCAGTACTTC. It yields the protein CASSDPLGQLQETQYF.

This chain connects TRBV30 to TRBJ2-7; D perhaps matches TRBD1 (5 bases). Trimming removed 1 base at V and 4 bases at J, with 8 bases between. Germline V gene lookup returns CDR1 GTSNPN and CDR2 SVGIG (reference sequence). The CDR3 is 12 amino acids. CDR3 coding DNA: TGTGCCTGGAGTGGCACAGGTTACGAGCAGTACTTC. This translates into CAWSGTGYEQYF.

The rearrangement joins TRBV30 to TRBJ1-2; D unresolved. This CDR3 comprises 15 residues. V lost 0 bases to trimming and J lost 3 bases, with 14 bases between them. CDR1 and CDR2 (germline): GTSNPN, SVGIG (reference sequence). The CDR3, as DNA: TGTGCCTGGAGTGTTGGTCAGCAAGTATACTATGGCTACACCTTC. Encoded protein: CAWSVGQQVYYGYTF.

CDR3 residues: CASSVLARQETQYF. Written as DNA, the CDR3 is TGTGCCAGCAGCGTACTAGCGCGCCAAGAGACCCAGTACTTC. This sequence joins TRBV7-8 and TRBJ2-5; 7 positions agree with TRBD2. The CDR3 extends over 14 amino acids. Trimming removed 5 bases from V and 1 base from J; junction bases left unmatched: 4. The germline gives CDR1 SGHVS, CDR2 FQNEAQ.

This clone was found once. The genes are TRBV4-1 and TRBJ2-7; perhaps TRBD2 as D (6 bases). CDR1 and CDR2 from the germline V gene are MGHRA and YSYEKL. V was shortened by 0 bases and J by 7 bases, with 16 bases between the two germline ends. There are 15 residues in the CDR3. CDR3 nucleotides: TGCGCCAGCAGCCAAGATGTGTTGAAGGGGAGGGAGCAGTACTTC. Its translation is CASSQDVLKGREQYF.

The chain has TRBV9 and TRBJ2-1, with 9 bases aligning to TRBD2. CDR3 length: 16 residues. J gave up 8 bases and V 0 bases, and 9 bases lay outside the gene matches. Germline V gene data show CDR1 as SGDLS and CDR2 as YYNGEE. The CDR3 reads CASSVGSGSFIDEQFF. For the CDR3, the DNA is TGTGCCAGCAGCGTAGGTAGCGGGAGTTTTATAGATGAGCAGTTCTTC.

The chain links TRBV7-3 to TRBJ2-1, with 8 bases fitting TRBD2. Germline lookup yields CDR1 SGHTA and CDR2 FQGTGA. V was pared by 5 bases and J by 4 bases, with 10 bases of the junction left unmatched. The CDR3 totals 16 residues. CDR3 nucleotide sequence: TGTGCCAGCAGCATCTGGGGTAGCGGGGAATACAATGAGCAGTTCTTC. Translated, it gives CASSIWGSGEYNEQFF.

There are a few counts of this clone. This chain uses TRBV4-1 with TRBJ1-2; possibly TRBD1 for D (6 bases). Trimming took off 1 base at V and 4 bases at J, with 13 bases between the two ends. The CDR3 totals 15 residues. Germline CDR1 is MGHRA and CDR2 is YSYEKL. CDR3 protein: CASSQGPGGVYGYTF. As DNA, the CDR3 is TGCGCCAGCAGCCAAGGGCCCGGGGGCGTCTATGGCTACACCTTC.

V and J are TRBV5-1 and TRBJ1-4; no definite D call. CDR1 is SGHRS, CDR2 YFSETQ, per germline. V was cut by 0 bases and J by 4 bases, with 7 bases left in between. This CDR3 is built from 14 residues. As DNA, the CDR3 is TGCGCCAGCAGCTTGGCAGTTAGTAATGAAAAACTGTTTTTT. Its translation is CASSLAVSNEKLFF.

The sample holds a few counts of this clone. The chain carries TRBV7-9 and TRBJ2-3, with TRBD1 as a possible D gene (6 bases). This CDR3 has 15 residues. Trimming took 7 bases from V and 2 from J, leaving 16 bases between them. Germline V CDR1 and CDR2: SEHNR, FQNEAQ (reference sequence). Written as DNA, the CDR3 is TGTGCCAGCACCACGACAGGAACCTACACAGATACGCAGTATTTT. This gives the protein CASTTTGTYTDTQYF.

V usage is TRBV5-1 and J usage is TRBJ2-3, with 8 bases matching TRBD2. V lost 9 bases and J lost 2; bases outside the gene matches: 8. The CDR3 spans 14 residues. Germline loops: CDR1 SGHRS, CDR2 YFSETQ. CDR3 bases: TGCGCCACCCGACTAGCGAGGTCCACAGATACGCAGTATTTT. Translation gives CATRLARSTDTQYF.

The chain couples TRBV14 to TRBJ2-7; maybe TRBD2 (6 bases). The germline V and J ends were trimmed by 4 bases and 2 bases, with 9 bases remaining between them. The CDR3 contains 13 residues. Looked up from germline, CDR1 is SGHDN and CDR2 is FVKESK. The CDR3 spells CASSPTSTYEQYF. CDR3 coding DNA: TGTGCCAGCAGCCCGACTAGTACCTACGAGCAGTACTTC.

This clone came up once. The genes are TRBV2 and TRBJ1-2, with D tentatively TRBD1 (5 bases). The CDR3 spans 14 residues. The V end lost 2 bases, the J end lost 3 bases, and 10 bases lay between the germline ends. Per germline, CDR1 SNHLY and CDR2 FYNNEI. The DNA of the CDR3 is TGTGCCAGCAGTGAAAGGGACGGGGACTATGGCTACACCTTC. Protein: CASSERDGDYGYTF.

V and J are TRBV5-1 and TRBJ2-7, with 8 bases aligning to TRBD2. Trimming removed 0 bases from V and 6 bases from J; junction bases left unmatched: 8. This CDR3 has 15 amino acids. Germline V gene data show CDR1 as SGHRS and CDR2 as YFSETQ. For the CDR3, the DNA is TGCGCCAGCAGCTTGGGCCCCGGGAGGGCAAGCGAGCAGTACTTC. Protein sequence: CASSLGPGRASEQYF.

The rearrangement links TRBV30 to TRBJ2-7; D is possibly TRBD2 (5 bases). The germline V gene has CDR1 GTSNPN and CDR2 SVGIG (reference sequence). The germline V and J ends were trimmed by 2 bases and 6 bases, with 11 bases remaining between them. This CDR3 has 12 residues. The CDR3 bases are TGTGCCTGGAGTTCTAGCTTCGGCGAGCAGTACTTC. It specifies CAWSSSFGEQYF.